Sequencing of this TCR beta chain was carried out in a study of blood T cell repertoires in COVID-19. About the research overall: T cells, B-cell-depleted T cells, or PBMCs supplied cDNA or gDNA.

As handled by the study authors: Using reference gene primer amplification, nucleated cell counts were estimated. TCRdb's copy holds only in-frame clones and misses some; the assay was immunoSEQ multiplex PCR. The V and J calls and clone size are taken from that table; D and trimming were inferred from the DNA. The table records roughly 150,000 clones, around 84% of them present only once. For recovered donors of Cohort 3, there were two negative PCRs, clearance, or symptom resolution. With 0 bases clipped from V and 4 bases from J, the junction kept 1 base outside the gene matches. The CDR3 covers 15 residues. The germline CDR1 and CDR2 sequences are SEHNR and FQNEAQ (reference sequence).

The chain recombines TRBV7-9 with TRBJ2-5; 11 bases align to TRBD2. The sequenced sample was PBMCs or T cells enriched from blood (not recorded which). The clonotype originates from a woman between 50 and 59 years old who had recovered from COVID-19. CDR3 protein: CASSLASGRAETQYF. The CDR3 DNA sequence: TGTGCCAGCAGCTTAGCTAGCGGGAGGGCAGAGACCCAGTACTTC.